This entry lists 27 T cell receptor beta chains sequenced from one sample in a study of blood T cell repertoires in COVID-19 (dated by TCRdb to about 2020). Library method: the immunoSEQ multiplex PCR assay. In TCRdb, the immuneACCESS table is reduced to in-frame sequences with V and J assigned. These tables do not hold every clone; where another copy was compared, an unresolved V gene accounts for under half, and the others remain unexplained. The sample table lists fewer than 200,000 clones, around 84% of them with a count of one. The top ten clonotypes cover roughly 1% of the sample. The sample comprised peripheral blood. These receptors were taken from a man aged 35-49 years with acute or convalescent COVID-19.

This clone was counted a single time. The rearrangement uses TRBV5-1 and TRBJ2-5; the match to TRBD2 covers 8 bases. The ends lost 5 bases at V and 4 bases at J; junction bases unmatched: 4. Per germline, CDR1 SGHRS and CDR2 YFSETQ. The CDR3 is made up of 13 amino acids. This CDR3 is CASSQREGETQYF. The DNA of the CDR3 is TGCGCCAGCAGTCAACGGGAGGGAGAGACCCAGTACTTC. The whole variable domain, remainder taken from reference TRBV5-1 and TRBJ2-5, is KAGVTQTPRYLIKTRGQQVTLSCSPISGHRSVSWYQQTPGQGLQFLFEYFSETQRNKGNFPGRFSGRQFSNSRSEMNVSTLELGDSALYLCASSQREGETQYFGPGTRLLVL.

This rearrangement joins TRBV6-1 to TRBJ1-6; 10 bases agree with TRBD1. Unmatched junction bases numbered 1, after V lost 3 bases and J lost 8 bases. CDR3 size: 14 residues. Germline CDR1 reads MNHNS; CDR2 reads SASEGT. The CDR3 reads CASSEDRGDSPLHF. The CDR3 bases are TGTGCCAGCAGTGAGGACAGGGGGGATTCACCCCTCCACTTT.

About this clone itself: Other DNA sequences from this sample encode an identical CDR3 as well. The chain employs TRBV12-3 or TRBV12-4 and TRBJ1-2; D is possibly TRBD1 (5 bases). V was pared by 7 bases and J by 4 bases, with 7 bases between. The CDR3 is made up of 11 amino acids. This chain's CDR3 is CASTGGYGYTF. CDR3 nucleotides: TGTGCCAGCACCGGGGGCTATGGCTACACCTTC.

The chain couples TRBV24-1 to TRBJ1-2; D is possibly TRBD1 (5 bases). Per the germline V gene, CDR1 is KGHDR and CDR2 is SFDVKD. CDR3 length equals 15 residues. Trimming stripped 3 bases from V and 2 bases from J, with 12 bases between. The DNA of the CDR3 is TGTGCCACCAGTGATCCCGGAGCAGGGAACTATGGCTACACCTTC. It translates to CATSDPGAGNYGYTF.

The chain uses TRBV6-5 and TRBJ2-7; TRBD1 agrees at 7 bases. V trimming: 6 bases; J trimming: 0 bases; junction bases outside the gene matches: 5. This CDR3 region has 14 residues. CDR1 MNHEY and CDR2 SVGAGI come from the germline V gene. The CDR3 loop is CASRKTGSSYEQYF. The CDR3 DNA reads as TGTGCCAGCAGGAAGACAGGGAGCTCCTACGAGCAGTACTTC.

The chain combines TRBV24-1 with TRBJ1-2, with 7 bases aligning to TRBD1. Germline CDR1 KGHDR, CDR2 SFDVKD. The CDR3 covers 16 residues. Trimming cost V 5 bases and J 4 bases; bases outside gene matches: 12. The CDR3 nucleotides are TGTGCCACCAGTGCAGACACCGGGGACAGCCTCTATGGCTACACCTTC. Protein: CATSADTGDSLYGYTF.

A few counts support this clone. The genes are TRBV4-3 and TRBJ1-2, with 7 bases that match TRBD1. V lost 1 base and J lost 4; bases outside the gene matches: 9. The CDR3 has 16 residues. Germline V gives CDR1 LGHNA, CDR2 YSLEER. As DNA, the CDR3 is TGCGCCAGCAGCCAAGGTCGCGACAGGGCCTTCTATGGCTACACCTTC. Protein: CASSQGRDRAFYGYTF.

This sequence joins TRBV19 and TRBJ1-4; D is unclear. The CDR3 contains 16 residues. V was trimmed by 6 bases and J by 0 bases, leaving 14 bases between them. Germline CDR1 reads LNHDA; CDR2 reads SQIVND (reference sequence). CDR3 bases: TGTGCCAGTAGACCCAATGGAGGTGCAACTAATGAAAAACTGTTTTTT. It is translated as CASRPNGGATNEKLFF.

The chain has TRBV5-1 and TRBJ2-1, with 8 bases that match TRBD1. CDR3 length equals 15 residues. Germline V CDR1 and CDR2: SGHRS, YFSETQ. The V and J ends lost 4 bases and 4 bases, in that order; junction bases with no gene match: 7. The CDR3, as DNA: TGCGCCAGCAGCACCCGGGACAGGAAATACAATGAGCAGTTCTTC. Translating gives CASSTRDRKYNEQFF.

This chain connects TRBV14 to TRBJ1-1; a weak D match, TRBD1 (5 bases). This CDR3 is 14 amino acids long. CDR1 SGHDN and CDR2 FVKESK come from the germline V gene. Trimming stripped 4 bases from V and 5 bases from J, with 14 bases between. This chain's CDR3 is CASSPKPGGTEAFF. CDR3 sequence (DNA): TGTGCCAGCAGCCCAAAGCCTGGGGGGACTGAAGCTTTCTTT. Full variable domain (missing parts from reference TRBV14 and TRBJ1-1): EAGVTQFPSHSVIEKGQTVTLRCDPISGHDNLYWYRRVMGKEIKFLLHFVKESKQDESGMPNNRFLAERTGGTYSTLKVQPAELEDSGVYFCASSPKPGGTEAFFGQGTRLTVV.

The count of this clone is one. The V call is TRBV7-9, the J call TRBJ2-1; possibly TRBD1 for D (6 bases). Trimming pared 2 bases from V and 7 bases from J, leaving 12 bases between. This CDR3 is built from 14 residues. Germline CDR1 and CDR2: SEHNR and FQNEAQ (reference sequence). The DNA for the CDR3 is TGTGCCAGCAGCTTATCAGGGGACGGGAATGAGCAGTTCTTC. Translation gives CASSLSGDGNEQFF. The full variable domain, in which reference TRBV7-9 and TRBJ2-1 provide the parts outside the CDR3, is DTGVSQNPRHKITKRGQNVTFRCDPISEHNRLYWYRQTLGQGPEFLTYFQNEAQLEKSRLLSDRFSAERPKGSFSTLEIQRTEQGDSAMYLCASSLSGDGNEQFFGPGTRLTVL.

This clone was counted only a few times. This sequence joins TRBV5-4 and TRBJ1-4, with 9 positions matching TRBD1. Germline V lookup: CDR1 SGHNT, CDR2 YYREEE (reference sequence). The CDR3 length is 14 residues. Unmatched junction bases numbered 6, after V lost 4 bases and J lost 8 bases. The DNA of the CDR3 is TGTGCCAGCAGCCTGGACAGGGGAGGCGAAAAACTGTTTTTT. Amino acids: CASSLDRGGEKLFF.

This clone came up once. The genes are TRBV11-2 and TRBJ1-4; tentatively, D is TRBD1 (5 bases). The CDR3 spans 17 residues. CDR1 and CDR2 from the germline V gene are SGHAT and FQNNGV. Between the trimmed V and J ends, which lost 1 base and 2 bases, there was a span of 14 bases. CDR3 DNA: TGTGCCAGCAGCTTAGGGCCGGGGGTGGCTACTAATGAAAAACTGTTTTTT. Amino acid sequence: CASSLGPGVATNEKLFF.

The gene calls are TRBV27 and TRBJ2-1; D perhaps matches TRBD2 (6 bases). Trimming left V 5 bases short and J 9 bases short, with 17 bases between. CDR1 and CDR2 from the germline V gene are MNHEY and SMNVEV (reference sequence). There are 14 residues in the CDR3. The CDR3 sequence: CASSGEWGDGEQFF. DNA for the CDR3: TGTGCCAGCAGTGGAGAGTGGGGGGATGGTGAGCAGTTCTTC.

As regards this clone: The identical CDR3 is also encoded by other nucleotide sequences in the sample. J is TRBJ1-5 and V is TRBV28; D may be TRBD1 (5 bases). The CDR3 is 15 amino acids. V gave up 4 bases and J gave up 4 bases, with 14 bases separating them. Germline lookup yields CDR1 MDHEN and CDR2 SYDVKM. The CDR3 sequence is CASSSPGQGNQPQHF. In nucleotides, the CDR3 is TGTGCCAGCAGTTCACCCGGGCAGGGAAATCAGCCCCAGCATTTT.

V and J are TRBV7-9 and TRBJ2-5, with 7 bases that match TRBD2. Germline CDR1 is SEHNR and CDR2 is FQNEAQ (reference sequence). The junction had 4 bases not matched to a gene; V was cut back by 2 bases and J by 4 bases. This CDR3 is 14 amino acids long. The CDR3 sequence is CASSLSREGETQYF. The CDR3 region has the DNA TGTGCCAGCAGCTTATCCAGGGAGGGAGAGACCCAGTACTTC.

The rearrangement links TRBV11-2 to TRBJ1-2, with no clear D. Per the germline V gene, CDR1 is SGHAT and CDR2 is FQNNGV. V was shortened by 0 bases and J by 6 bases, with 8 bases between the two germline ends. This CDR3 spans 13 amino acids. CDR3 amino acids: CASSLEAGDGYTF. The CDR3 region has the DNA TGTGCCAGCAGCTTAGAGGCAGGCGATGGCTACACCTTC.

This clone was seen only a few times. The chain couples TRBV29-1 to TRBJ1-1; 8 bases are a match to TRBD1. The CDR3 consists of 14 residues. J was trimmed by 0 bases and V by 5 bases; bases with no gene match: 5. Germline values: CDR1 SQVTM, CDR2 ANQGSEA. In DNA form, the CDR3 reads TGCAGCGTTAGTTCAGGGGGCTTGAACACTGAAGCTTTCTTT. It specifies CSVSSGGLNTEAFF.

The rearrangement uses TRBV7-8 and TRBJ1-5; 7 nucleotides match TRBD1. Trimming cost V 5 bases and J 4 bases; bases outside gene matches: 8. This CDR3 has 15 amino acids. Germline V gene sequence: CDR1 SGHVS, CDR2 FQNEAQ. The CDR3 loop is CASSPLTGPNQPQHF. The DNA of the CDR3 is TGTGCCAGCAGCCCATTGACAGGGCCTAATCAGCCCCAGCATTTT.

Comments on this clone: The identical CDR3 is also encoded by other nucleotide sequences in the sample. The V gene is TRBV28, the J gene TRBJ1-2; D is unresolved. The V end lost 2 bases, the J end lost 2 bases, and 12 bases lay between the germline ends. The V gene's germline CDR1 is MDHEN and CDR2 SYDVKM. This CDR3 has 15 residues. This CDR3 is CASSLGGLLNYGYTF. The CDR3 DNA reads as TGTGCCAGCAGTTTAGGCGGTCTCCTCAACTATGGCTACACCTTC.

This clone has more than one count but fewer than ten. V is TRBV2 and J is TRBJ1-2; D ambiguous. V was clipped by 7 bases and J by 2 bases, with 11 bases between them. Germline CDR1 is SNHLY and CDR2 is FYNNEI. The CDR3 length is 13 residues. The CDR3 nucleotides read TGTGCCAGCAAATCACAGTTGAACTATGGCTACACCTTC. Amino acid sequence: CASKSQLNYGYTF.

The V call is TRBV10-3, the J call TRBJ2-7, with D maybe TRBD1 (6 bases). Germline V gene lookup returns CDR1 ENHRY and CDR2 SYGVKD. CDR3 length: 16 residues. V was shortened by 3 bases and J by 4 bases, with 19 bases between the two germline ends. DNA for the CDR3: TGTGCCATCAGTGAACGGGACACCCGGACACTTTACGAGCAGTACTTC. It codes for CAISERDTRTLYEQYF.

The chain links TRBV6-1 to TRBJ1-6; D unresolved. Trimming removed 2 bases from V and 14 bases from J, with 4 bases in between. The CDR3 has 10 residues. The germline V gene has CDR1 MNHNS and CDR2 SASEGT. This CDR3 is CASSEITLHF. CDR3 coding DNA: TGTGCCAGCAGTGAAATAACCCTCCACTTT.

This chain connects TRBV6-6 to TRBJ1-1; 10 nucleotides agree with TRBD1. The ends lost 7 bases at V and 5 bases at J; junction bases unmatched: 7. The CDR3 has 14 amino acids. CDR1 and CDR2 from the germline V gene are MNHNY and SVGAGI (reference sequence). The DNA for the CDR3 is TGTGCCAGCACCTGGACAGGGGGTGGGACTGAAGCTTTCTTT. Translating it yields CASTWTGGGTEAFF.

This clone appeared a few times. The chain is built from TRBV30 and TRBJ1-5; 12 nucleotides align to TRBD1. The trim removed 3 bases at V and 6 bases at J, leaving 3 bases unmatched. CDR1 is GTSNPN and CDR2 is SVGIG in the germline V gene (reference sequence). This CDR3 is 14 amino acids long. The CDR3 loop is CAWRGQGAGQPQHF. CDR3 in DNA: TGTGCCTGGAGGGGACAGGGGGCGGGTCAGCCCCAGCATTTT.

The V call is TRBV19, the J call TRBJ1-2, with 7 bases identical to TRBD1. CDR1 and CDR2 from the germline V gene are LNHDA and SQIVND (reference sequence). The CDR3 loop spans 14 amino acids. The V gene end was trimmed by 10 bases and the J gene end by 5 bases; junction bases not matched to a gene: 13. The CDR3 coding sequence is TGTGCCACCGAATCTGGGGGCAGGGGGTATGGCTACACCTTC. It specifies CATESGGRGYGYTF.

V and J are TRBV27 and TRBJ2-7; 10 bases agree with TRBD1. The germline gives CDR1 MNHEY, CDR2 SMNVEV (reference sequence). The CDR3 sequence is 15 residues long. The trim removed 3 bases at V and 4 bases at J, leaving 6 bases unmatched. Written as DNA, the CDR3 is TGTGCCAGCAGTTTCAAACCGGGACAGGGGTACGAGCAGTACTTC. Translation gives CASSFKPGQGYEQYF.